This T cell receptor (beta chain) came from a study of CD8 T cells in ankylosing spondylitis. This clonotype was counted at least ten times. As yet, its antigen is unknown. The study's findings and limits: There was a TCR beta motif, made of several highly homologous variants, that appeared characteristic of ankylosing spondylitis blood. CD8+ cells made up the disease-linked clones, which were relatively rare in peripheral blood. The authors reported significant enrichment of disease-linked clones in matched ankylosing spondylitis synovial fluid.

It was by quantitative 5'-RACE with molecular barcodes that TCR beta libraries were made. One entry per CDR3 protein, called by TCRdb with MiXCR from the 5' RACE reads. The profile shows 150,000 to 200,000 distinct CDR3 sequences, approximately 10% of them singletons. The specimen sequenced was blood, either unsorted or a sorted T cell fraction (not recorded which). The clonotype originates from a male donor with ankylosing spondylitis or in good health (not recorded which).

Written as DNA, the CDR3 is TGCAGCCCACAGGGGCAGGGGCCAAATTCTAGCACAGATACGCAGTATTTT. Protein product: CSPQGQGPNSSTDTQYF. V and J are TRBV29-1 and TRBJ2-3, with TRBD1 matching over 7 bases. The CDR3 runs 17 residues. Germline CDR1 and CDR2: SQVTM and ANQGSEA. V lost 8 bases and J lost 0; bases outside the gene matches: 17.